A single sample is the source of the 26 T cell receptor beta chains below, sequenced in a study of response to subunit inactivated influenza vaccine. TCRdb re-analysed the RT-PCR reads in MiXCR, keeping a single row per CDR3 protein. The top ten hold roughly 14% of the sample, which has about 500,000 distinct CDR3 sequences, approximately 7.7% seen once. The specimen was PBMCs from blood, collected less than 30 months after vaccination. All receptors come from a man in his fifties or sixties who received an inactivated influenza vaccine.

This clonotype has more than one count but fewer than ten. CDR3 nucleotides: TGCAGTGCTAGCCGTAAGGGACTAGCGGGGCGCTGGGAGACCCAGTACTTC. Its protein is CSASRKGLAGRWETQYF. The chain uses TRBV20-1 and TRBJ2-5; 13 bases match TRBD2. J gave up 5 bases and V 3 bases, and 12 bases lay outside the gene matches. The CDR3 has 17 amino acids. From germline, CDR1 is DFQATT and CDR2 SNEGSKA (reference sequence).

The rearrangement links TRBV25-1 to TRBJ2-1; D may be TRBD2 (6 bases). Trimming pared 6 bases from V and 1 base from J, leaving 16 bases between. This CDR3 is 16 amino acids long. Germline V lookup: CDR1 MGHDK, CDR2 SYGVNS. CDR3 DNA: TGTGCCAGCAGCCCCCCGGGACGGGGGTCCTACAATGAGCAGTTCTTC. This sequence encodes CASSPPGRGSYNEQFF.

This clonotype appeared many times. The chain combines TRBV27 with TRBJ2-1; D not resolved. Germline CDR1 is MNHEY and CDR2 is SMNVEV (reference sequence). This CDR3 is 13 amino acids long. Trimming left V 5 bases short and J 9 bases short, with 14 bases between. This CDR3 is CASSKVGYGEQFF. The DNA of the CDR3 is TGTGCCAGCAGTAAGGTAGGGTACGGTGAGCAGTTCTTC.

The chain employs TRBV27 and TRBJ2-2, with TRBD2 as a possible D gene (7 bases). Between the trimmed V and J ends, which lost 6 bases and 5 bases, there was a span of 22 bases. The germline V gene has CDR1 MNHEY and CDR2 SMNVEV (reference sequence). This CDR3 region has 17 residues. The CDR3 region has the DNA TGTGCCAGCAGGCCAGATCGTCGGGGGGCCTTGACCGGGGAGCTGTTTTTT. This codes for CASRPDRRGALTGELFF.

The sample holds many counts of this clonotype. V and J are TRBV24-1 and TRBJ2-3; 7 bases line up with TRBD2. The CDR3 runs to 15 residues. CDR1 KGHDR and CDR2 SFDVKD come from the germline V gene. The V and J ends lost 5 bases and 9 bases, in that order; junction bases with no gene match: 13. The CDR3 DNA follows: TGTGCCACCAGTGGGGTCGCGGCGGGAGAGTTGACGCAGTATTTT. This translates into CATSGVAAGELTQYF.

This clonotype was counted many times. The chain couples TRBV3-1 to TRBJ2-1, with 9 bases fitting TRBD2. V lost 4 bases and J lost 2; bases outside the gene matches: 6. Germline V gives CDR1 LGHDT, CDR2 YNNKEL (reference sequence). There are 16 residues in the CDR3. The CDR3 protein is CASSPLGGGAYNEQFF. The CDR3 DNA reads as TGTGCCAGCAGCCCCCTTGGCGGGGGGGCCTACAATGAGCAGTTCTTC.

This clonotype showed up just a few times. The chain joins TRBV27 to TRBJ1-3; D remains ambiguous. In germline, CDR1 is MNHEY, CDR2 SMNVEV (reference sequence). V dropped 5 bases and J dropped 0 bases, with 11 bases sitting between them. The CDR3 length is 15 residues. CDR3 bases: TGTGCCAGCAGTGGCCAGTGGAACTCTGGAAACACCATATATTTT. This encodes CASSGQWNSGNTIYF.

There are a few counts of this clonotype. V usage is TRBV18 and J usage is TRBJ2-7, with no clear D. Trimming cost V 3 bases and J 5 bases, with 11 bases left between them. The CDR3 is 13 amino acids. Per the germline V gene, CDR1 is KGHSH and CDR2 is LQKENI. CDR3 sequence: CASSPRLENEQYF. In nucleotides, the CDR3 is TGTGCCAGCTCACCCCGACTGGAGAACGAGCAGTACTTC.

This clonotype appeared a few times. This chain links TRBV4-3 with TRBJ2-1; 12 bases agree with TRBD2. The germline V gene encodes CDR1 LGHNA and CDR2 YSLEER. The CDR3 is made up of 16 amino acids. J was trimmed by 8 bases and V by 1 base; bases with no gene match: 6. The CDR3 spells CASSQGASGGVYEQFF. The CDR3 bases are TGCGCCAGCAGCCAAGGGGCTAGCGGGGGGGTCTATGAGCAGTTCTTC.

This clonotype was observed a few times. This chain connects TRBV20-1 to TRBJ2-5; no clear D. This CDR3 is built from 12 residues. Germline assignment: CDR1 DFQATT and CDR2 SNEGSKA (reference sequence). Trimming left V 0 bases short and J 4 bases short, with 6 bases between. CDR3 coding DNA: TGCAGTGCTAGAGATCTTTTAGAGACCCAGTACTTC. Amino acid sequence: CSARDLLETQYF.

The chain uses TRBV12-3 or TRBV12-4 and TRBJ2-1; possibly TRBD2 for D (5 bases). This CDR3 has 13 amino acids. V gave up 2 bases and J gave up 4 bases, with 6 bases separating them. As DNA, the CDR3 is TGTGCCAGCAGTTTATGGGAGTACAATGAGCAGTTCTTC. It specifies CASSLWEYNEQFF.

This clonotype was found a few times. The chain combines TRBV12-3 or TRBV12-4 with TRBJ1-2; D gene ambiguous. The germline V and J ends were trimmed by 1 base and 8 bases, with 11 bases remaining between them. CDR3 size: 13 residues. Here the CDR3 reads CASSLDPFVGYTF. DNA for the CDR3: TGTGCCAGCAGTTTAGATCCTTTTGTCGGCTACACCTTC.

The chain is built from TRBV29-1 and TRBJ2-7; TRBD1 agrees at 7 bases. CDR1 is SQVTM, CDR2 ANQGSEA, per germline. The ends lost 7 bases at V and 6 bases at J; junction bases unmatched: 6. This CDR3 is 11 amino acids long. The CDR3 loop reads CSGWDSIEQYF. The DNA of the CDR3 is TGCAGCGGCTGGGACAGTATCGAGCAGTACTTC.

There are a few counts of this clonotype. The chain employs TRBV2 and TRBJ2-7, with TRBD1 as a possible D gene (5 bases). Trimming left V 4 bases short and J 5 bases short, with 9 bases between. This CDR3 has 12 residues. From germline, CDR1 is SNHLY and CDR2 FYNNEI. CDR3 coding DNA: TGTGCCAGCAGTGTTCTCAGGGACGAGCAGTACTTC. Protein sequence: CASSVLRDEQYF. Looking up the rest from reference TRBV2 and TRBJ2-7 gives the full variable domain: EPEVTQTPSHQVTQMGQEVILRCVPISNHLYFYWYRQILGQKVEFLVSFYNNEISEKSEIFDDQFSVERPDGSNFTLKIRSTKLEDSAMYFCASSVLRDEQYFGPGTRLTVT.

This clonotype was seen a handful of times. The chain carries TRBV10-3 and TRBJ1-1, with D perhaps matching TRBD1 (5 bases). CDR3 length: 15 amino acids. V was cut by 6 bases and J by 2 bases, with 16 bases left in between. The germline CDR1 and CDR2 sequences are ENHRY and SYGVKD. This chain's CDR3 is CAIRRTDSSNTEAFF. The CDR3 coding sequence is TGTGCCATCAGGAGAACCGACAGTTCCAACACTGAAGCTTTCTTT.

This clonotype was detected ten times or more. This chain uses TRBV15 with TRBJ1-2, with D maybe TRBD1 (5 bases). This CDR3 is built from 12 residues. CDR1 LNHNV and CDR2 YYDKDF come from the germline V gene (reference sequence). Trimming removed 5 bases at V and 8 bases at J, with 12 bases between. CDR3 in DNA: TGTGCCACCAGCCCAGGGCGATGGGGCTACACCTTC. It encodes CATSPGRWGYTF.

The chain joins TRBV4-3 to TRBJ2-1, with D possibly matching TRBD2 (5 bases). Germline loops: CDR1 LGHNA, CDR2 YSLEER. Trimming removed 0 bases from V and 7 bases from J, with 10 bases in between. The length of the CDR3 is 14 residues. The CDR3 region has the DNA TGCGCCAGCAGCCAAGACGGGATCCTGAATGAGCAGTTCTTC. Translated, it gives CASSQDGILNEQFF.

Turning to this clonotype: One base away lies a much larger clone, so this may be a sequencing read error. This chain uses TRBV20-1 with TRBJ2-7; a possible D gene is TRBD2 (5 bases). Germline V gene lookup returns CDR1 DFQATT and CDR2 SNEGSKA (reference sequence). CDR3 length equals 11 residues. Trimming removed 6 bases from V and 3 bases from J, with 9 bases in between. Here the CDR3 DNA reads TGCAGTGCCGGGAACAGCTACGAGCAGTACTTC. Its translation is CSAGNSYEQYF.

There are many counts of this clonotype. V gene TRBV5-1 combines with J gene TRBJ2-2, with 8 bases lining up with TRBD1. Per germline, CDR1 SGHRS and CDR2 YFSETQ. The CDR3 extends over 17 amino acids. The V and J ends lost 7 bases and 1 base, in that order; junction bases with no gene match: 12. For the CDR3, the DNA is TGCGCCAGCGGAAGACTCCCCGGACAGGGGAACACCGGGGAGCTGTTTTTT. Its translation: CASGRLPGQGNTGELFF.

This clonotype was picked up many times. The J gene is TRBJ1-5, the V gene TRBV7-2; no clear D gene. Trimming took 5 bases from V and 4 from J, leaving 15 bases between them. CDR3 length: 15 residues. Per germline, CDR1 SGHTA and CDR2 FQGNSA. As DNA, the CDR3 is TGTGCCAGCAGCGGAGGTCTTGGTGATAATCAGCCCCAGCATTTT. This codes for CASSGGLGDNQPQHF. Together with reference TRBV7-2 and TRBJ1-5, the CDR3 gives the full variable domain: GAGVSQSPSNKVTEKGKDVELRCDPISGHTALYWYRQSLGQGLEFLIYFQGNSAPDKSGLPSDRFSAERTGGSVSTLTIQRTQQEDSAVYLCASSGGLGDNQPQHFGDGTRLSIL.

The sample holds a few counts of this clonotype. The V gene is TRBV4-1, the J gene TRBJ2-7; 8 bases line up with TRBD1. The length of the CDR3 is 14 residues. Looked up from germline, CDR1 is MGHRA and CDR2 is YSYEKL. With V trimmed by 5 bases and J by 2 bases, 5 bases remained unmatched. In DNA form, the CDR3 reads TGCGCCAGCAGCTACAGGACAGGGACCTACGAGCAGTACTTC. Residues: CASSYRTGTYEQYF.

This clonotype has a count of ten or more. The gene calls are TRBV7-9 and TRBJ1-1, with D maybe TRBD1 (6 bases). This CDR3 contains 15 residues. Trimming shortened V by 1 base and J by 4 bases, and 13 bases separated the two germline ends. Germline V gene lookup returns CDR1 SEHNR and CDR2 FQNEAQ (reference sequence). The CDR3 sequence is CASSLEPIRGTEAFF. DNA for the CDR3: TGTGCCAGCAGCTTAGAACCTATCAGGGGCACTGAAGCTTTCTTT.

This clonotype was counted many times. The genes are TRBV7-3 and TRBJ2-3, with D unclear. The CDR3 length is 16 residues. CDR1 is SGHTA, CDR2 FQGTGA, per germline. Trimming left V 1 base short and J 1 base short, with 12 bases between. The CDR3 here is CASSLSSGLGTDTQYF. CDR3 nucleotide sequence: TGTGCCAGCAGCTTAAGTTCGGGCCTTGGCACAGATACGCAGTATTTT.

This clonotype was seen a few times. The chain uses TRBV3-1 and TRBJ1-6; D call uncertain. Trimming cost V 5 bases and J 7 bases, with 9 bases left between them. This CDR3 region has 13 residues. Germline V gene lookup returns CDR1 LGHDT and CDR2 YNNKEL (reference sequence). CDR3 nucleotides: TGTGCCAGCAGCGCGGCGAGGAATTCACCCCTCCACTTT. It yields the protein CASSAARNSPLHF.

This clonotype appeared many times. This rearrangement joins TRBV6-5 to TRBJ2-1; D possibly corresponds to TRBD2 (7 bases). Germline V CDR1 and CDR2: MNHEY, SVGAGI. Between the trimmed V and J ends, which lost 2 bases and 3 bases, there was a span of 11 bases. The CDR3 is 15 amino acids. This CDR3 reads CASSYAGASYNEQFF. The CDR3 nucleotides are TGTGCCAGCAGTTACGCGGGGGCGAGCTACAATGAGCAGTTCTTC.

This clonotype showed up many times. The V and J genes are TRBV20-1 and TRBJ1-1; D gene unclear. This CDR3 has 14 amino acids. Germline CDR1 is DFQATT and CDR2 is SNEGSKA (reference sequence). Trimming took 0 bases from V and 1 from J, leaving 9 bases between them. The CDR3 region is CSARDRTKNTEAFF. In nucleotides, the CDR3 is TGCAGTGCTAGAGACCGCACCAAGAACACTGAAGCTTTCTTT.